The 14 T cell receptor beta chains listed next were all sequenced from one sample in a study of T cells after yellow fever vaccination. A single record per CDR3 protein comes from TCRdb applying MiXCR to the 5' RACE reads. The table has around 310,000 distinct CDR3 sequences, under 5% seen once; the top ten hold about 24%. The sample consisted of PBMCs, taken 5 days after the yellow fever booster vaccination. These receptors were collected from a man aged 18 to 29 who received the YFV17D yellow fever vaccine.

This clonotype showed up just a few times. This rearrangement joins TRBV10-3 to TRBJ2-1; no firm D call. This CDR3 is built from 15 residues. Trimming took off 4 bases at V and 0 bases at J, with 10 bases between the two ends. Looked up from germline, CDR1 is ENHRY and CDR2 is SYGVKD. In nucleotides, the CDR3 is TGTGCCATCAGTGGGGCTAACCGCTCCTACAATGAGCAGTTCTTC. This sequence encodes CAISGANRSYNEQFF.

This clonotype was detected a few times. This chain links TRBV28 with TRBJ2-1; 9 positions agree with TRBD2. Germline CDR1 and CDR2: MDHEN and SYDVKM. The V segment lost 4 bases and the J segment 4 bases; nucleotides outside the gene matches: 2. The CDR3 runs to 14 residues. The CDR3 nucleotides are TGTGCCAGCAGTTGGACTAGCGTTTACAATGAGCAGTTCTTC. Encoded protein: CASSWTSVYNEQFF.

In this sample, this clonotype turned up many times. The CDR3 here is CASRVGDNIQYF. The CDR3 DNA sequence: TGTGCCAGCAGGGTCGGGGACAACATTCAGTACTTC. V usage is TRBV12-3 or TRBV12-4 and J usage is TRBJ2-4, with D perhaps matching TRBD1 or TRBD2 (5 bases each). The CDR3 consists of 12 residues. The V end lost 6 bases, the J end lost 7 bases, and 10 bases lay between the germline ends.

The chain joins TRBV13 to TRBJ2-5, with D possibly matching TRBD2 (5 bases). The ends were cut back, 1 base at V and 5 bases at J, with 17 bases in the middle. The CDR3 spans 16 residues. Germline assignment: CDR1 PRHDT and CDR2 FYEKMQ (reference sequence). As DNA, the CDR3 is TGTGCCAGCAGCTTAGAGGCTACCCCCGGGGTGGAGACCCAGTACTTC. It encodes CASSLEATPGVETQYF.

The chain has TRBV10-3 and TRBJ1-2; 7 bases map to TRBD1. Looked up from germline, CDR1 is ENHRY and CDR2 is SYGVKD. Trimming at V came to 4 bases and at J to 0 bases, leaving 8 bases not matched to a gene. The CDR3 sequence is 16 residues long. In DNA form, the CDR3 reads TGTGCCATCAGTGGTGAGGCAGGGGGGGCTAACTATGGCTACACCTTC. Translated, it gives CAISGEAGGANYGYTF.

This clonotype was seen more than once but under ten times. The rearrangement links TRBV5-6 to TRBJ2-6, with TRBD1 as a possible D gene (6 bases). Germline V CDR1 and CDR2: SGHDT, YYEEEE. Trimming stripped 4 bases from V and 2 bases from J, with 10 bases between. The CDR3 is 15 amino acids. The chain's CDR3 is CASSVTGPGANVLTF. CDR3 sequence (DNA): TGTGCCAGCAGCGTAACAGGGCCTGGGGCCAACGTCCTGACTTTC. The variable domain in full, completed from reference TRBV5-6 and TRBJ2-6, reads DAGVTQSPTHLIKTRGQQVTLRCSPKSGHDTVSWYQQALGQGPQFIFQYYEEEERQRGNFPDRFSGHQFPNYSSELNVNALLLGDSALYLCASSVTGPGANVLTFGAGSRLTVL.

This clonotype was recorded many times. DNA of the CDR3: TGTGCCAGCAGCAACCCGGGACTCTTGGTACGCGGTACGCAGTATTTT. Its translation: CASSNPGLLVRGTQYF. The chain is built from TRBV12-3 or TRBV12-4 and TRBJ2-3, with D possibly TRBD2 on 6 matching bases. CDR3 size: 16 residues. V lost 6 bases to trimming and J lost 8 bases, with 24 bases between them.

This clonotype was observed a handful of times. V gene TRBV28 combines with J gene TRBJ1-1; D unclear. Trimming cost V 4 bases and J 10 bases, with 19 bases left between them. The CDR3 loop spans 14 amino acids. In germline, CDR1 is MDHEN, CDR2 SYDVKM. CDR3 loop: CASSSSREGGLAFF. The CDR3 DNA reads as TGTGCCAGCAGTTCCTCAAGGGAGGGAGGTTTAGCTTTCTTT.

This clonotype was seen more than once but under ten times. The chain links TRBV7-6 to TRBJ2-1, with D maybe TRBD1 (6 bases). This CDR3 is built from 15 residues. CDR1 SGHVS and CDR2 FNYEAQ come from the germline V gene. V lost 5 bases, J lost 4 bases, and 15 bases lay in between. The CDR3 DNA reads TGTGCCAGCAGCGGACCAGAGGGGGTTTACAATGAGCAGTTCTTC. The encoded protein is CASSGPEGVYNEQFF.

The chain employs TRBV7-3 and TRBJ2-2; TRBD2 matches at 10 bases. Trimming took 3 bases from V and 5 from J; bases not matched to a gene: 6. The CDR3 contains 16 residues. Germline V gene sequence: CDR1 SGHTA, CDR2 FQGTGA. This CDR3 is CASSFLAGGWTGELFF. The CDR3 nucleotides are TGTGCCAGCAGCTTTTTAGCGGGGGGCTGGACCGGGGAGCTGTTTTTT.

This clonotype appeared a few times. V usage is TRBV11-2 and J usage is TRBJ2-7; D remains ambiguous. V lost 2 bases to trimming and J lost 6 bases, with 11 bases between them. The germline V gene encodes CDR1 SGHAT and CDR2 FQNNGV. The CDR3 sequence is 13 residues long. The CDR3 DNA sequence: TGTGCCAGCAGCTTAACACAGCTGAGCGAGCAGTACGTC. Translating gives CASSLTQLSEQYV.

J is TRBJ2-5 and V is TRBV7-3, with D unclear. Germline CDR1 SGHTA, CDR2 FQGTGA. Trimming removed 1 base from V and 1 base from J, with 7 bases in between. The CDR3 consists of 14 residues. This chain's CDR3 is CASSLRAAQETQYF. The CDR3 bases are TGTGCCAGCAGCTTAAGGGCGGCCCAAGAGACCCAGTACTTC.

In this sample, this clonotype turned up many times. The junction departs from the called germline gene at one end, perhaps through a read error. The chain combines TRBV5-1 with TRBJ2-1, with TRBD2 identical over 8 bases. This CDR3 region has 16 residues. Germline loops: CDR1 SGHRS, CDR2 YFSETQ. DNA for the CDR3: TGCGCCAGCAGCTTGTTGGAGAGCGGGGGTTACAATGAGGAGTTCTTC. It codes for CASSLLESGGYNEEFF.

Here the CDR3 reads CASSTRAGNLHEQFF. The CDR3 DNA follows: TGTGCCAGCAGCACCCGGGCAGGGAATCTCCATGAGCAGTTCTTC. V and J are TRBV6-6 and TRBJ2-1, with D perhaps matching TRBD1 (5 bases). Germline assignment: CDR1 MNHNY and CDR2 SVGAGI (reference sequence). Trimming cost V 6 bases and J 8 bases, with 20 bases left between them. The CDR3 consists of 15 residues.